These 15 T cell receptor beta chains were sequenced from one sample in a study of cytomegalovirus exposure and HLA in healthy donors. In the PCR, 60 Vbeta and 13 Jbeta primers were used. Sequencing was performed with immunoSEQ multiplex PCR; in TCRdb, only in-frame clones are kept and a portion is missing. The sample holds 150,000 to 200,000 clones, 80% seen once. The sample comprised PBMCs. These receptors all come from a man in his thirties or forties in good health and CMV-seropositive.

The V and J genes are TRBV30 and TRBJ2-3; TRBD2 aligns across 9 bases. Germline V gene lookup returns CDR1 GTSNPN and CDR2 SVGIG (reference sequence). J was trimmed by 0 bases and V by 2 bases; bases with no gene match: 3. The CDR3 extends over 15 amino acids. CDR3: CAWSWLAGSTDTQYF. The CDR3 coding sequence is TGTGCCTGGAGTTGGCTAGCGGGGAGCACAGATACGCAGTATTTT.

The chain is built from TRBV6-5 and TRBJ2-7; D is unclear. The CDR3 has 15 residues. Trimming took off 2 bases at V and 3 bases at J, with 14 bases between the two ends. Germline V CDR1 and CDR2: MNHEY, SVGAGI. The CDR3 region has the DNA TGTGCCAGCAGTTACGGCACCAGGAAAGGCTACGAGCAGTACTTC. Protein product: CASSYGTRKGYEQYF.

This chain connects TRBV11-3 to TRBJ2-1; 7 nucleotides agree with TRBD1. The germline V gene has CDR1 SGHNT and CDR2 YENEEA. The CDR3 length is 12 residues. V dropped 5 bases and J dropped 9; count of bases not matched to a gene: 4. DNA of the CDR3: TGTGCCAGCAGCCTGACAGGGTTTGAGCAGTTCTTC. Translating gives CASSLTGFEQFF.

V gene TRBV7-9 combines with J gene TRBJ2-7; no definite D call. Looked up from germline, CDR1 is SEHNR and CDR2 is FQNEAQ (reference sequence). The CDR3 is 12 residues long. The V gene lost 6 bases and the J gene lost 5 bases, with 11 bases spanning the gap. The CDR3 here is CASRPIQDEQYF. Here the CDR3 DNA reads TGTGCCAGCAGGCCTATTCAGGACGAGCAGTACTTC. The variable domain in full, with the rest retrieved from reference TRBV7-9 and TRBJ2-7, is DTGVSQNPRHKITKRGQNVTFRCDPISEHNRLYWYRQTLGQGPEFLTYFQNEAQLEKSRLLSDRFSAERPKGSFSTLEIQRTEQGDSAMYLCASRPIQDEQYFGPGTRLTVT.

This chain links TRBV4-1 with TRBJ2-5; TRBD2 matches 7 bases. The CDR3 length is 16 residues. Losses at the gene ends were 0 bases for V and 4 bases for J; bases not matched to a gene: 8. CDR1 MGHRA and CDR2 YSYEKL come from the germline V gene. The CDR3 spells CASSQDMAGEGETQYF. CDR3 nucleotides: TGCGCCAGCAGCCAAGATATGGCGGGGGAGGGAGAGACCCAGTACTTC.

This chain links TRBV7-9 with TRBJ1-2, with TRBD1 as a possible D gene (6 bases). V shed 5 bases and J shed 3 bases, with 10 bases lying between them. The germline CDR1 and CDR2 sequences are SEHNR and FQNEAQ (reference sequence). This CDR3 contains 13 residues. In DNA, the CDR3 is TGTGCCAGCAGCAAAAGACAGGACTATGGCTACACCTTC. Its translation is CASSKRQDYGYTF.

J is TRBJ2-7 and V is TRBV5-1; TRBD2 matches at 10 bases. CDR1 is SGHRS, CDR2 YFSETQ, per germline. Trimming took 1 base from V and 2 from J; bases not matched to a gene: 3. The CDR3 totals 15 residues. The chain's CDR3 is CASSLTSGTPYEQYF. The CDR3 nucleotides are TGCGCCAGCAGCTTGACTAGCGGGACCCCCTACGAGCAGTACTTC.

This clone turned up a few times. This chain links TRBV5-4 with TRBJ2-2; D gene unclear. Germline-derived CDR1 and CDR2 are SGHNT and YYREEE (reference sequence). The CDR3 totals 14 residues. Trimming took off 5 bases at V and 4 bases at J, with 12 bases between the two ends. The CDR3 is CASRLAKSTGELFF. CDR3 coding DNA: TGTGCCAGCAGATTAGCAAAATCCACCGGGGAGCTGTTTTTT.

The rearrangement links TRBV27 to TRBJ2-1; 9 positions agree with TRBD2. Trimming cost V 4 bases and J 3 bases; bases outside gene matches: 1. Germline V gene data show CDR1 as MNHEY and CDR2 as SMNVEV (reference sequence). The length of the CDR3 is 14 residues. CDR3: CASSSTSGYNEQFF. CDR3 nucleotide sequence: TGTGCCAGCAGTTCGACTAGCGGCTACAATGAGCAGTTCTTC.

J is TRBJ2-2 and V is TRBV7-3; D uncertain. The germline V gene has CDR1 SGHTA and CDR2 FQGTGA. The V and J ends lost 5 bases and 3 bases respectively, with 13 bases between them. The CDR3 sequence is 15 residues long. The DNA of the CDR3 is TGTGCCAGCAGCCCCCTCGGTCGGGACACCGGGGAGCTGTTTTTT. Residues: CASSPLGRDTGELFF. Variable domain in full (rest from reference TRBV7-3 and TRBJ2-2): GAGVSQTPSNKVTEKGKYVELRCDPISGHTALYWYRQSLGQGPEFLIYFQGTGAADDSGLPNDRFFAVRPEGSVSTLKIQRTERGDSAVYLCASSPLGRDTGELFFGEGSRLTVL.

This rearrangement joins TRBV11-3 to TRBJ2-7; D is unclear. Germline V gives CDR1 SGHNT, CDR2 YENEEA. This CDR3 contains 12 residues. V lost 3 bases, J lost 5 bases, and 8 bases lay in between. CDR3 sequence (DNA): TGTGCCAGCAGCTTCCCTCGGGACGAGCAGTACTTC. Protein: CASSFPRDEQYF.

The V call is TRBV9, the J call TRBJ2-2; 11 bases fit TRBD2. Germline V gives CDR1 SGDLS, CDR2 YYNGEE. The CDR3 spans 17 residues. V shed 9 bases and J 4 bases; nucleotides not matched to a gene: 14. The CDR3 nucleotides read TGTGCCACCGGACGAACTAGCGGGGGCTCTACCACCGGGGAGCTGTTTTTT. Residues: CATGRTSGGSTTGELFF.

The chain uses TRBV5-1 and TRBJ2-1; 7 bases are shared with TRBD1. The CDR3 consists of 15 residues. The J segment lost 4 bases and the V segment lost 2 bases, leaving 6 bases of the junction unmatched. Looked up from germline, CDR1 is SGHRS and CDR2 is YFSETQ. The CDR3 DNA is TGCGCCAGCAGCTTTACAGAGGGACAGTACAATGAGCAGTTCTTC. Protein sequence: CASSFTEGQYNEQFF.

This chain uses TRBV5-1 with TRBJ2-5, with a weak D call TRBD2 (5 bases). The V gene's germline CDR1 is SGHRS and CDR2 YFSETQ. V shed 1 base and J shed 1 base, with 11 bases lying between them. The length of the CDR3 is 15 residues. CDR3 in amino acids: CASSLSGAGQETQYF. The CDR3 region has the DNA TGCGCCAGCAGCTTGTCAGGCGCGGGCCAAGAGACCCAGTACTTC.

The V gene is TRBV6-1, the J gene TRBJ1-3, with D hard to call. This CDR3 is 15 amino acids long. Trimming removed 0 bases from V and 2 bases from J, with 8 bases in between. Germline V gene sequence: CDR1 MNHNS, CDR2 SASEGT. The CDR3 region is CASSEARAAGNTIYF. In DNA form, the CDR3 reads TGTGCCAGCAGTGAAGCCCGAGCCGCTGGAAACACCATATATTTT.